This TCR beta chain was identified during a study of T-cell reconstitution after alpha-beta-depleted transplantation in children. The study's findings and limits: Surviving recipient T cells and thymic progenitors accounted for the high day-60 TCRbeta diversity observed in some patients. One year post-transplant, T-cell counts and diversity were largely derived from T cells produced anew. There were reportedly several hundred expanded graft clones from which alpha-beta T cells came about two months after transplant.

The TCRbeta library was prepared with unique molecular identifiers. In TCRdb, the PCR reads were re-called with MiXCR into one record per CDR3 protein. This sample has about 210,000 distinct CDR3 sequences; approximately 17% occur once, and the top ten carry approximately 40%. In germline, CDR1 is KGHSH, CDR2 LQKENI. V lost 2 bases, J lost 7 bases, and 14 bases lay in between. This CDR3 is 15 amino acids long. In regard to this clonotype: No antigen is known for it.

The chain is built from TRBV18 and TRBJ1-4, with D possibly being TRBD1 (5 bases). The receptor was isolated from a male patient between 2 and 10 years old who had a stem cell transplant for acute lymphoblastic leukemia, so the T cells may come from the graft donor. This specimen consisted of PBMCs, mostly from graft donor cells, obtained 360 days after TCRalphabeta/CD19-depleted stem cell transplant. The CDR3 sequence: CASSPNGLGGEKLFF. In DNA form, the CDR3 reads TGTGCCAGCTCACCAAACGGGCTCGGGGGTGAAAAACTGTTTTTT.